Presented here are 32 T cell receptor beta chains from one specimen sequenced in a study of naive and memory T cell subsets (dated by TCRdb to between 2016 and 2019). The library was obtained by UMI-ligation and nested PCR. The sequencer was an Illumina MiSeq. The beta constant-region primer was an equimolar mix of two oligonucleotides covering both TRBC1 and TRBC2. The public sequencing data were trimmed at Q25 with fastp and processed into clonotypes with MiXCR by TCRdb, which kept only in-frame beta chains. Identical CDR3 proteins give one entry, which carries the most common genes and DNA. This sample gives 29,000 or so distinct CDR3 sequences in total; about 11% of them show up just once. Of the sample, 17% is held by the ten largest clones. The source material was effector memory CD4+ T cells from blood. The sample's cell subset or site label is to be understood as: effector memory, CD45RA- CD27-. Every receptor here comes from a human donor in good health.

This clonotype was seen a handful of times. CDR3: CASSPRDRWGEQYF. CDR3 nucleotide sequence: TGTGCCAGCAGCCCCCGGGACAGGTGGGGCGAGCAGTACTTC. The chain joins TRBV6-5 to TRBJ2-7; TRBD1 aligns across 8 bases. The length of the CDR3 is 14 residues. Per the germline V gene, CDR1 is MNHEY and CDR2 is SVGAGI. V was clipped by 6 bases and J by 6 bases; unmatched bases: 10.

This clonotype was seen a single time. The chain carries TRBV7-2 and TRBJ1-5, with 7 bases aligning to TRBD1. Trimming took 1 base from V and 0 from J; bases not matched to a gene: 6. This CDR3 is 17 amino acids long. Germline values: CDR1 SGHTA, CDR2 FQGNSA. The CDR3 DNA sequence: TGTGCCAGCAGCTTAGGAGGACAGGCAAATAGCAATCAGCCCCAGCATTTT. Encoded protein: CASSLGGQANSNQPQHF.

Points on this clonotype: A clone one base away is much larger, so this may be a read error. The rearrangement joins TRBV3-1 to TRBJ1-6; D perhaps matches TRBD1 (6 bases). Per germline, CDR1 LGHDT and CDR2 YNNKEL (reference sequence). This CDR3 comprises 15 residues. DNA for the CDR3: TGTGCCGGCAGCCTCTTTTGGGGGCCTCATTCACCCCTCCACTTT. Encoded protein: CAGSLFWGPHSPLHF.

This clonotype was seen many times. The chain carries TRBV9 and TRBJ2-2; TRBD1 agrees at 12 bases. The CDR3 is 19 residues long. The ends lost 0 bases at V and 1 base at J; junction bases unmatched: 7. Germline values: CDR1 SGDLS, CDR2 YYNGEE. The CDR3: CASSVGPGQGAGNTGELFF. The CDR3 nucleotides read TGTGCCAGCAGCGTAGGGCCGGGACAGGGGGCTGGGAACACCGGGGAGCTGTTTTTT.

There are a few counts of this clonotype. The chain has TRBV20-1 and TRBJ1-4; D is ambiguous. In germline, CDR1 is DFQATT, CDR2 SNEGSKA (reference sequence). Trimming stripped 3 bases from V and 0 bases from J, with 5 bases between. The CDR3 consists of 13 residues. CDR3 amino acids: CSARRPTNEKLFF. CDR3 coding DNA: TGCAGTGCTAGGAGACCAACTAATGAAAAACTGTTTTTT.

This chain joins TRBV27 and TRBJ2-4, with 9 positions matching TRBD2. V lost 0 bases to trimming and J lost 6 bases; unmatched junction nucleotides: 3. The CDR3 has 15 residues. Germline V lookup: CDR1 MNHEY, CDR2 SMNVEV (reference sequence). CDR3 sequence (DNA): TGTGCCAGCAGTTTATCCCTAGCGGGGTTAAACATTCAGTACTTC. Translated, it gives CASSLSLAGLNIQYF.

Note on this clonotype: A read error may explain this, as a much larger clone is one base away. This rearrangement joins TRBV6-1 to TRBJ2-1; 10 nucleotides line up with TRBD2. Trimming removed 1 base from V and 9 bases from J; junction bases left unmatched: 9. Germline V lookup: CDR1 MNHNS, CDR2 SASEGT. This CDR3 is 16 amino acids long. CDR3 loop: CASSEELAGSGGEQFF. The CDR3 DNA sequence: TGTGCCAGCAGTGAAGAACTAGCGGGAAGTGGGGGTGAGCAGTTCTTC.

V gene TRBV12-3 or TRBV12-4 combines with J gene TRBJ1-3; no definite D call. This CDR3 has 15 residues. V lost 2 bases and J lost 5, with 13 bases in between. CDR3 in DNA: TGTGCCAGCAGTTTACAAGCTGGGAGTCGAAACACCATATATTTT. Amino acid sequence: CASSLQAGSRNTIYF.

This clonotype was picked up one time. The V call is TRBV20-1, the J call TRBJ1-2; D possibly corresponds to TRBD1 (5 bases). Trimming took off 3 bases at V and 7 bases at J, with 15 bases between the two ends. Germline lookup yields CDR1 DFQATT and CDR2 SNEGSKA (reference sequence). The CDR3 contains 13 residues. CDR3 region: CSARRKVGAGYTF. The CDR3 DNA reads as TGCAGTGCTAGGAGAAAGGTTGGGGCTGGCTACACCTTC.

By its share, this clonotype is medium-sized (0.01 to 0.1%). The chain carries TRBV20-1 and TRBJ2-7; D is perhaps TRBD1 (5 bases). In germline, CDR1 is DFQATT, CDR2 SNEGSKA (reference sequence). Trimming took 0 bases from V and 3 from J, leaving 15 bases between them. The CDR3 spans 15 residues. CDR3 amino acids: CSARDAGKVVYEQYF. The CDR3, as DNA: TGCAGTGCTAGAGATGCAGGGAAGGTTGTCTACGAGCAGTACTTC.

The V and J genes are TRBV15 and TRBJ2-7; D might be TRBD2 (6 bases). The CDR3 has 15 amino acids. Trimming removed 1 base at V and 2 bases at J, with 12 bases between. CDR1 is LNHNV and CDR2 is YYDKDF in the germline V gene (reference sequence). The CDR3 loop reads CATSRVTSPTYEQYF. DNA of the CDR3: TGTGCCACCAGCAGAGTTACTAGCCCGACCTACGAGCAGTACTTC.

CDR3 loop: CASRRDRGLTDTQYF. CDR3 DNA sequence: TGCGCCAGCAGGCGGGACAGGGGGCTGACAGATACGCAGTATTTT. This rearrangement joins TRBV5-1 to TRBJ2-3; 12 nucleotides align to TRBD1. Trimming at V came to 5 bases and at J to 3 bases, leaving 4 bases not matched to a gene. There are 15 residues in the CDR3. Looked up from germline, CDR1 is SGHRS and CDR2 is YFSETQ.

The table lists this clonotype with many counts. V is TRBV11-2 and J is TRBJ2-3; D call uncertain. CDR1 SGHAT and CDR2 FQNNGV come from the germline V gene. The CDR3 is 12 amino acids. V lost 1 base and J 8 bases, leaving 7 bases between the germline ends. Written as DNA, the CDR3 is TGTGCCAGCAGCTTAGTGGGCGCTACGCAGTATTTT. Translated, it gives CASSLVGATQYF.

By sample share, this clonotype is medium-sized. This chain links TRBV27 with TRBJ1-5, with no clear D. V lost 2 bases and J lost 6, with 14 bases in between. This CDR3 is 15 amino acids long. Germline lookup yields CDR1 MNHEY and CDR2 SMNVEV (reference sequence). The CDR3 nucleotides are TGTGCCAGCAGTTTAGAACAAGGAGGCGCTCAGCCCCAGCATTTT. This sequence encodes CASSLEQGGAQPQHF.

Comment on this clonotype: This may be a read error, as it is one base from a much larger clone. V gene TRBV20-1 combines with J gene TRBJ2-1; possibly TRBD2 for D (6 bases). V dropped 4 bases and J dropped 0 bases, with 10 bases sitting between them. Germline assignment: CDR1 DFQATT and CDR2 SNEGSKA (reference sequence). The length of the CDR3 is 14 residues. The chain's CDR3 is CSATSSASYNEQFF. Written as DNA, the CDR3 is TGCAGTGCTACCTCTAGCGCCTCCTACAATGAGCAGTTCTTC.

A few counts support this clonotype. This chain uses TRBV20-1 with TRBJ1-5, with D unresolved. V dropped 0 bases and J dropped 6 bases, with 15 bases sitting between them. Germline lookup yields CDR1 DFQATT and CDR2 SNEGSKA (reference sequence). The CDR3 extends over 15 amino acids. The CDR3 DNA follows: TGCAGTGCTAGAGATTTGGGATCAAAATTTCAGCCCCAGCATTTT. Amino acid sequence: CSARDLGSKFQPQHF.

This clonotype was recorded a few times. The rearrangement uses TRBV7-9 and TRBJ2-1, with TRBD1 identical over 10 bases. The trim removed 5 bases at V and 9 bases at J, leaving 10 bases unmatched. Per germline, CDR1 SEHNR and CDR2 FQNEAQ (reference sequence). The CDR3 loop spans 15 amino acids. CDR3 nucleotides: TGTGCCAGCAGCCCTCCGGGACAGGGGTTCGGTGAGCAGTTCTTC. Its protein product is CASSPPGQGFGEQFF.

CDR3 in amino acids: CASRRSVYGNSPLHF. The CDR3 region has the DNA TGTGCCAGCAGGCGAAGCGTGTACGGAAATTCACCCCTCCACTTT. The chain carries TRBV6-5 and TRBJ1-6; D gene uncertain. Germline CDR1 and CDR2: MNHEY and SVGAGI. The CDR3 is 15 residues long. V lost 6 bases and J lost 7, with 16 bases in between.

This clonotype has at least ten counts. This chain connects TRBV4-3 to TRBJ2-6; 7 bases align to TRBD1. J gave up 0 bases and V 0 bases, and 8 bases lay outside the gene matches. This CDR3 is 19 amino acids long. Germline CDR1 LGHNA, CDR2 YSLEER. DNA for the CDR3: TGCGCCAGCAGCCAAGAGCGACAGGGAAGGGGCTCTGGGGCCAACGTCCTGACTTTC. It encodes CASSQERQGRGSGANVLTF.

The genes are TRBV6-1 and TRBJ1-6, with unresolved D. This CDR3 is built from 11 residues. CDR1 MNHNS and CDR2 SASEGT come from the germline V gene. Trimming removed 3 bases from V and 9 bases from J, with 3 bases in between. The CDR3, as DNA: TGTGCCAGCAGTGAGGGTTCACCCCTCCACTTT. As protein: CASSEGSPLHF.

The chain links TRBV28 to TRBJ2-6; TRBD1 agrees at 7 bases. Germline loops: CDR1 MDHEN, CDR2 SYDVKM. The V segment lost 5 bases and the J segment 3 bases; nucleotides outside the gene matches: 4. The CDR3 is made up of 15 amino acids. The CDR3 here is CASSTTGDGANVLTF. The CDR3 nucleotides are TGTGCCAGCAGTACAACAGGGGATGGGGCCAACGTCCTGACTTTC.

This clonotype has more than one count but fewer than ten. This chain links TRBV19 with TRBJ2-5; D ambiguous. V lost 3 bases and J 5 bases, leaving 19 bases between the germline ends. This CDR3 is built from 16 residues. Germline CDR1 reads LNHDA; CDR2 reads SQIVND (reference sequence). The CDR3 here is CASSIPDAPLGETQYF. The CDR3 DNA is TGTGCCAGTAGTATCCCCGACGCCCCGCTGGGTGAGACCCAGTACTTC.

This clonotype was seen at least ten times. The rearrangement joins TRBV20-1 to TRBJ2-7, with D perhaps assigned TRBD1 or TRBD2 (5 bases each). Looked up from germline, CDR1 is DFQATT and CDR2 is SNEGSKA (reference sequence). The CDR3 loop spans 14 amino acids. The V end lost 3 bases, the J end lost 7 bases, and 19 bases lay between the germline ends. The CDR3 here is CSASQPSYWGEQYF. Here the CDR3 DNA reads TGCAGTGCTAGTCAGCCCAGTTACTGGGGGGAGCAGTACTTC.

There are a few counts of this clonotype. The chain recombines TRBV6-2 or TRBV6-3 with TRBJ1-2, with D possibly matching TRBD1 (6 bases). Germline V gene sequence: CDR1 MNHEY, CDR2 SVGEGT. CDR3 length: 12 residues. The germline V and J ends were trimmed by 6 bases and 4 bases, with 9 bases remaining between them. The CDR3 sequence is CASRDRTYGYTF. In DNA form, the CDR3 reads TGTGCCAGCAGGGACAGAACCTATGGCTACACCTTC.

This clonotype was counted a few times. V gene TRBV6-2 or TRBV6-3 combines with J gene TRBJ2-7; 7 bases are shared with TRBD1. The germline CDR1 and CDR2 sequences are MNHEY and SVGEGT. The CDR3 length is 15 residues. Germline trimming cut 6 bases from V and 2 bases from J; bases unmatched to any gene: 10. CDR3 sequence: CASRPNFDRAYEQYF. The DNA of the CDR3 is TGTGCCAGCAGGCCGAATTTCGACAGGGCCTACGAGCAGTACTTC.

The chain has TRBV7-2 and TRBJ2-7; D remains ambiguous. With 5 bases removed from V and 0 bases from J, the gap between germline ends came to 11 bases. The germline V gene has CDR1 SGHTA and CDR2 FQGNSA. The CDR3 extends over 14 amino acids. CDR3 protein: CASSVNSASYEQYF. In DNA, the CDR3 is TGTGCCAGCAGCGTTAACAGCGCCTCCTACGAGCAGTACTTC.

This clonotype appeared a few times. The CDR3 sequence is CASSLTYGERYEQYF. The CDR3 bases are TGTGCCAGCAGTTTAACGTACGGGGAACGCTACGAGCAGTACTTC. J is TRBJ2-7 and V is TRBV28; D possibly corresponds to TRBD2 (5 bases). Trimming left V 2 bases short and J 3 bases short, with 14 bases between. Germline loops: CDR1 MDHEN, CDR2 SYDVKM. The CDR3 covers 15 residues.

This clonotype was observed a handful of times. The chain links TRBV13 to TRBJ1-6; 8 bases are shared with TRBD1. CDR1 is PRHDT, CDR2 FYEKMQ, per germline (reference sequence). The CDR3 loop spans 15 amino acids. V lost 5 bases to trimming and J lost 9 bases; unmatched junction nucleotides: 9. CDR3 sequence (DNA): TGTGCCAGCAGCCACGGACAGGGAATTCCTTCACCCCTCCACTTT. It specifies CASSHGQGIPSPLHF.

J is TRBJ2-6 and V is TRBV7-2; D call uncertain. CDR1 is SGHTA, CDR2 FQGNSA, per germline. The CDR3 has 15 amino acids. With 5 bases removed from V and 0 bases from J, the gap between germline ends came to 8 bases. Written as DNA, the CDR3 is TGTGCCAGCAGCCCGGAAATCTCTGGGGCCAACGTCCTGACTTTC. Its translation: CASSPEISGANVLTF.

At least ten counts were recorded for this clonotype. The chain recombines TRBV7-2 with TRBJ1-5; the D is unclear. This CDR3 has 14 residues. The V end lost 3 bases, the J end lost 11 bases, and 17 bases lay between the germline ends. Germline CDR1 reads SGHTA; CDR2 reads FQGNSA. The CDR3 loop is CASSFSLGSEAQHF. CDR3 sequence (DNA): TGTGCCAGCAGCTTCTCGTTAGGTAGTGAGGCCCAGCATTTT.

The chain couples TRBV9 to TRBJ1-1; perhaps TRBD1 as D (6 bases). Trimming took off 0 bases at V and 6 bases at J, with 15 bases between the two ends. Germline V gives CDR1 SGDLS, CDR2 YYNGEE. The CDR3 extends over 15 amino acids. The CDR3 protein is CASSVEGKGEAEAFF. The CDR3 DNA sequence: TGTGCCAGCAGCGTAGAAGGAAAGGGGGAGGCTGAAGCTTTCTTT.

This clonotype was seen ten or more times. CDR3 DNA: TGCGCCAGCAGCCGTTTTGTGGGAAGCACAGATACGCAGTATTTT. Translating it yields CASSRFVGSTDTQYF. J is TRBJ2-3 and V is TRBV5-1; D is ambiguous. Trimming took 4 bases from V and 0 from J, leaving 12 bases between them. CDR3 size: 15 residues. Germline values: CDR1 SGHRS, CDR2 YFSETQ.